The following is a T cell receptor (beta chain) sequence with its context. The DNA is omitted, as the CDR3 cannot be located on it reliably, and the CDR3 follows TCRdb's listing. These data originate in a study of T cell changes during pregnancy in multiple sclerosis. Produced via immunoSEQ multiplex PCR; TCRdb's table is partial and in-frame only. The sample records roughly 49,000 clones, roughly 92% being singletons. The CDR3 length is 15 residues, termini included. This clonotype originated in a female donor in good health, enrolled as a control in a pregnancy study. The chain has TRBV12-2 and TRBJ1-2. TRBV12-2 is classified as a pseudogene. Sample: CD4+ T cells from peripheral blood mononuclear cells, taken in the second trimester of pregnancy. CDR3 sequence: CASRFGPGIVYGYTF.